The 28 T cell receptor beta chains below were found in one sample sequenced in a study of vaccination and CD4 T cells after COVID-19. These receptors have no identified antigens. Sequencing of DNA taken from cultured CD4+ T cells relied on the Oncomine TCR Beta short-read assay. Via MiXCR, TCRdb re-called the PCR reads, giving one row per CDR3 protein. The sample has more than 9,000 distinct CDR3 sequences, more than 35% seen once. Regarding treatment: approximately 9-day PBMC culture with coronavirus spike peptide pools or control peptides (ViraFEST assay). Sequencing used cultured CD4+ T cells from blood. All receptors come from a human donor with COVID-19.

This clonotype was recorded a few times. J is TRBJ2-1 and V is TRBV19; D ambiguous. The V end lost 5 bases, the J end lost 0 bases, and 11 bases lay between the germline ends. CDR3 length equals 15 residues. Germline loops: CDR1 LNHDA, CDR2 SQIVND (reference sequence). The CDR3: CASSDRRSSYNEQFF. For the CDR3, the DNA is TGTGCCAGTAGTGATCGACGGAGCTCCTACAATGAGCAGTTCTTC.

This chain joins TRBV18 and TRBJ1-2; perhaps TRBD1 as D (5 bases). The germline gives CDR1 KGHSH, CDR2 LQKENI. The CDR3 contains 13 residues. The V end was cut by 3 bases, the J end by 3 bases, with 8 bases between. CDR3 loop: CASSPTGDYGYTF. DNA for the CDR3: TGTGCCAGCTCACCTACGGGGGACTATGGCTACACCTTC. Variable domain in full (rest from reference TRBV18 and TRBJ1-2): NAGVMQNPRHLVRRRGQEARLRCSPMKGHSHVYWYRQLPEEGLKFMVYLQKENIIDESGMPKERFSAEFPKEGPSILRIQQVVRGDSAAYFCASSPTGDYGYTFGSGTRLTVV.

The chain recombines TRBV6-5 with TRBJ1-1; 8 nucleotides line up with TRBD1. The V and J ends lost 0 bases and 7 bases, in that order; junction bases with no gene match: 7. This CDR3 contains 15 residues. In germline, CDR1 is MNHEY, CDR2 SVGAGI. In DNA, the CDR3 is TGTGCCAGCAGTTACTCTACAGGGGGGCAAAGTGAAGCTTTCTTT. This codes for CASSYSTGGQSEAFF.

This clonotype was observed once. This chain uses TRBV7-2 with TRBJ2-7, with no clear D. The germline CDR1 and CDR2 sequences are SGHTA and FQGNSA. The CDR3 has 13 amino acids. V was shortened by 2 bases and J by 4 bases, with 9 bases between the two germline ends. Written as DNA, the CDR3 is TGTGCCAGCAGCTTACCCCTAAATTACGAGCAGTACTTC. Translated: CASSLPLNYEQYF.

In its sample, this clonotype ranks as large. The J gene is TRBJ2-2, the V gene TRBV7-2; no firm D call. Per germline, CDR1 SGHTA and CDR2 FQGNSA. CDR3 length: 16 amino acids. V was trimmed by 3 bases and J by 5 bases, leaving 16 bases between them. This CDR3 is CASSFKTPTKTGELFF. The DNA for the CDR3 is TGTGCCAGCAGCTTTAAGACCCCCACCAAGACCGGGGAGCTGTTTTTT.

This clonotype was picked up a small number of times. The chain is built from TRBV20-1 and TRBJ1-3, with 8 bases identical to TRBD1. Per germline, CDR1 DFQATT and CDR2 SNEGSKA (reference sequence). The J segment lost 3 bases and the V segment lost 6 bases, leaving 4 bases of the junction unmatched. The CDR3 loop spans 13 amino acids. CDR3: CSARQGFGNTIYF. CDR3 sequence (DNA): TGCAGTGCGAGACAGGGGTTTGGAAACACCATATATTTT.

This chain uses TRBV6-2 or TRBV6-3 with TRBJ1-6; TRBD1 matches at 11 bases. The CDR3 is 19 amino acids. The germline gives CDR1 MNHEY, CDR2 SVGEGT. J gave up 0 bases and V 2 bases, and 6 bases lay outside the gene matches. The CDR3 protein is CASSYGTGGVSSYNSPLHF. The CDR3 DNA reads as TGTGCCAGCAGTTACGGGACAGGGGGTGTCAGCTCCTATAATTCACCCCTCCACTTT.

This chain uses TRBV7-8 with TRBJ1-2; 7 nucleotides align to TRBD1. The CDR3 runs 16 residues. V dropped 7 bases and J dropped 2; count of bases not matched to a gene: 13. CDR1 SGHVS and CDR2 FQNEAQ come from the germline V gene. DNA for the CDR3: TGTGCCAGCACCCAAGCTGCCCTACAGGGGAACTATGGCTACACCTTC. Translation gives CASTQAALQGNYGYTF.

This clonotype was picked up a small number of times. The chain is built from TRBV20-1 and TRBJ2-3; TRBD1 is a possible D gene (6 bases). Deletions cut 0 bases from V and 5 bases from J, with 18 bases between. Germline CDR1 DFQATT, CDR2 SNEGSKA (reference sequence). CDR3 length: 16 residues. CDR3 sequence (DNA): TGCAGTGCTAGAGATCCGTCAGGGGCCACCGGAGATACGCAGTATTTT. Translated: CSARDPSGATGDTQYF.

This chain joins TRBV28 and TRBJ1-1; D call uncertain. With 7 bases removed from V and 5 bases from J, the gap between germline ends came to 17 bases. CDR1 and CDR2 (germline): MDHEN, SYDVKM. This CDR3 has 14 amino acids. CDR3 in DNA: TGTGCCAGCACCTTTTGGGAAGGCAGAACTGAAGCTTTCTTT. Residues: CASTFWEGRTEAFF. Full variable domain (outside the CDR3, taken from reference TRBV28 and TRBJ1-1): DVKVTQSSRYLVKRTGEKVFLECVQDMDHENMFWYRQDPGLGLRLIYFSYDVKMKEKGDIPEGYSVSREKKERFSLILESASTNQTSMYLCASTFWEGRTEAFFGQGTRLTVV.

This clonotype has just a few counts. V gene TRBV7-2 combines with J gene TRBJ2-7, with 13 bases identical to TRBD2. The CDR3 consists of 18 residues. Germline loops: CDR1 SGHTA, CDR2 FQGNSA. V trimming: 2 bases; J trimming: 2 bases; junction bases outside the gene matches: 9. The CDR3 nucleotides read TGTGCCAGCAGCTTAAAGCGGACTAGCGGGGGTTCAACCTACGAGCAGTACTTC. Encoded protein: CASSLKRTSGGSTYEQYF.

This clonotype was seen only a few times. This CDR3 is CASSLTGTYQETQYF. The CDR3 DNA follows: TGTGCCAGCAGCTTGACAGGGACCTACCAAGAGACCCAGTACTTC. The gene calls are TRBV11-2 and TRBJ2-5, with 7 bases that match TRBD1. Per germline, CDR1 SGHAT and CDR2 FQNNGV. The CDR3 is made up of 15 amino acids. Trimming removed 3 bases from V and 0 bases from J; junction bases left unmatched: 4.

This clonotype was found a few times. V usage is TRBV24-1 and J usage is TRBJ2-3; D gene uncertain. Germline assignment: CDR1 KGHDR and CDR2 SFDVKD. This CDR3 spans 14 amino acids. With 7 bases removed from V and 5 bases from J, the gap between germline ends came to 15 bases. The CDR3 is CATRGPMKGDTQYF. The DNA of the CDR3 is TGTGCCACCAGGGGCCCGATGAAGGGAGATACGCAGTATTTT.

This clonotype has only one observation. The rearrangement uses TRBV5-1 and TRBJ2-5; 10 bases agree with TRBD2. CDR1 and CDR2 (germline): SGHRS, YFSETQ. The CDR3 consists of 16 residues. Trimming took 0 bases from V and 2 from J; bases not matched to a gene: 4. In DNA, the CDR3 is TGCGCCAGCAGCTTGGAGGCTAGCGGGGGTCAAGAGACCCAGTACTTC. It codes for CASSLEASGGQETQYF.

The genes are TRBV2 and TRBJ1-2; the match to TRBD1 covers 9 bases. After removal of 4 bases from V and 8 bases from J, the junction contained 11 bases not matched to a gene. The CDR3 runs to 15 residues. The germline V gene encodes CDR1 SNHLY and CDR2 FYNNEI. The CDR3 bases are TGTGCCAGCAGTGCCACACAGGGGGCGTTGGGCGGCTACACCTTC. It is translated as CASSATQGALGGYTF.

The chain couples TRBV10-1 to TRBJ2-2; D is uncertain. The V gene lost 2 bases and the J gene lost 16 bases, with 17 bases spanning the gap. CDR3 length: 13 residues. Germline CDR1 reads WNHNN; CDR2 reads SYGVQD (reference sequence). The CDR3 nucleotides are TGCGCCAGCAGTGAGCGCCCGGTCCCGGGCCCGTTTTTT. Amino acid sequence: CASSERPVPGPFF.

The V call is TRBV6-5, the J call TRBJ2-7; tentatively, D is TRBD1 (6 bases). V was trimmed by 2 bases and J by 5 bases, leaving 10 bases between them. The CDR3 contains 13 residues. CDR1 MNHEY and CDR2 SVGAGI come from the germline V gene. The CDR3 reads CASSYRQEHEQYF. The CDR3 nucleotides read TGTGCCAGCAGTTACCGACAGGAGCACGAGCAGTACTTC.

V usage is TRBV19 and J usage is TRBJ1-2; TRBD1 matches 7 bases. With 10 bases clipped from V and 1 base from J, the junction kept 6 bases outside the gene matches. The CDR3 sequence is 13 residues long. Germline-derived CDR1 and CDR2 are LNHDA and SQIVND (reference sequence). CDR3 amino acids: CATSDRFNYGYTF. The CDR3 bases are TGTGCCACGTCGGACAGGTTTAACTATGGCTACACCTTC.

The chain carries TRBV11-2 and TRBJ2-5; no definite D call. The V end lost 1 base, the J end lost 6 bases, and 12 bases lay between the germline ends. This CDR3 comprises 14 residues. Germline loops: CDR1 SGHAT, CDR2 FQNNGV. CDR3 amino acids: CASSLVGPMKTQYF. In nucleotides, the CDR3 is TGTGCCAGCAGCTTAGTTGGGCCCATGAAGACCCAGTACTTC.

The chain carries TRBV19 and TRBJ2-7; perhaps TRBD2 as D (6 bases). Germline loops: CDR1 LNHDA, CDR2 SQIVND (reference sequence). The V and J ends lost 6 bases and 3 bases respectively, with 21 bases between them. This CDR3 contains 16 residues. The CDR3 is CASSRDNGPGGYEQYF. The CDR3 DNA sequence: TGTGCCAGTAGCCGTGACAACGGCCCCGGGGGCTACGAGCAGTACTTC.

This clonotype came up a few times. The chain couples TRBV7-2 to TRBJ1-4; D gene ambiguous. The V gene's germline CDR1 is SGHTA and CDR2 FQGNSA. V lost 5 bases and J lost 0, with 10 bases in between. CDR3 length equals 15 residues. This CDR3 reads CASSLRTPTNEKLFF. The DNA of the CDR3 is TGTGCCAGCAGCCTAAGAACCCCAACTAATGAAAAACTGTTTTTT.

CDR3 DNA sequence: TGTGCCAGCAGCCTAAGGTATGTGGACAGCGGGCTGGCTAATGAGCAGTTCTTC. This encodes CASSLRYVDSGLANEQFF. The chain combines TRBV27 with TRBJ2-1; D may be TRBD1 or TRBD2 (6 bases each). In germline, CDR1 is MNHEY, CDR2 SMNVEV (reference sequence). V lost 6 bases, J lost 7 bases, and 28 bases lay in between. The CDR3 runs to 18 residues.

This clonotype counts as large (0.1 to 1%). One end of the junction is discordant with germline, which a read error may explain. The chain combines TRBV7-7 with TRBJ1-2; D is perhaps TRBD1 (6 bases). CDR1 SSHAT and CDR2 FNYEAQ come from the germline V gene (reference sequence). The CDR3 has 15 residues. The CDR3 DNA follows: TGTGCTAGCAGCCCACTTCCGGGACAAGCCTATGGCTACACCTTC. This encodes CASSPLPGQAYGYTF.

This clonotype has just one count. The rearrangement uses TRBV5-1 and TRBJ1-2; no clear D gene. CDR1 is SGHRS and CDR2 is YFSETQ in the germline V gene. This CDR3 comprises 13 residues. V was pared by 3 bases and J by 2 bases, with 8 bases between. CDR3 sequence (DNA): TGCGCCAGCAGCTCTACAGCAAACTATGGCTACACCTTC. Translation gives CASSSTANYGYTF.

CDR3 in amino acids: CASSEGNSNQPQHF. DNA for the CDR3: TGTGCCAGCAGTGAAGGGAATAGCAATCAGCCCCAGCATTTT. The rearrangement joins TRBV6-1 to TRBJ1-5; D ambiguous. The CDR3 covers 14 residues. Looked up from germline, CDR1 is MNHNS and CDR2 is SASEGT. Trimming stripped 1 base from V and 0 bases from J, with 4 bases between.

The J gene is TRBJ1-5, the V gene TRBV7-8; D might be TRBD1 (5 bases). Germline assignment: CDR1 SGHVS and CDR2 FQNEAQ. The CDR3 runs 14 residues. Trimming cost V 5 bases and J 4 bases, with 12 bases left between them. Here the CDR3 reads CASSPDSRNQPQHF. CDR3 DNA sequence: TGTGCCAGCAGCCCTGACAGTAGAAATCAGCCCCAGCATTTT.

This clonotype appeared a few times. V and J are TRBV20-1 and TRBJ2-3; D unclear. Germline V gives CDR1 DFQATT, CDR2 SNEGSKA (reference sequence). V was cut by 2 bases and J by 0 bases, with 6 bases left in between. The CDR3 runs to 13 residues. CDR3 amino acids: CSARTASTDTQYF. The CDR3 DNA reads as TGCAGTGCTAGAACGGCTAGCACAGATACGCAGTATTTT.

The rearrangement joins TRBV27 to TRBJ1-4, with TRBD1 matching over 7 bases. Germline CDR1 MNHEY, CDR2 SMNVEV (reference sequence). The CDR3 runs 16 residues. V trimming: 0 bases; J trimming: 5 bases; junction bases outside the gene matches: 6. DNA of the CDR3: TGTGCCAGCAGTTTATCGCGCCGGGACAGAAATGAAAAACTGTTTTTT. Protein product: CASSLSRRDRNEKLFF.